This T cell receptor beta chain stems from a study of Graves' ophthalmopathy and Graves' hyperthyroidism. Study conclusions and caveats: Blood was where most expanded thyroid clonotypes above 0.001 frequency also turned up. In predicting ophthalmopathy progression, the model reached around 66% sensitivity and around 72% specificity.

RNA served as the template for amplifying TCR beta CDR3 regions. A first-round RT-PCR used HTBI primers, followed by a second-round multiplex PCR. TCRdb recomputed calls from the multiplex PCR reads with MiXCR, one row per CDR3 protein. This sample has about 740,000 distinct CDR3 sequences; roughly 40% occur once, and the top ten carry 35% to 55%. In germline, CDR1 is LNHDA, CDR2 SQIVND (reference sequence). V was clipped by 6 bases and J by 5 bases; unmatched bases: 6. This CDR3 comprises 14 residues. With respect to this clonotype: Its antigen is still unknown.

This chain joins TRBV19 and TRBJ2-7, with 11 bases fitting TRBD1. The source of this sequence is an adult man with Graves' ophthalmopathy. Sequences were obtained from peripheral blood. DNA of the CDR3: TGTGCCAGTAGCCCGGACAGGGGGCTGAACGAGCAGTACTTC. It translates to CASSPDRGLNEQYF. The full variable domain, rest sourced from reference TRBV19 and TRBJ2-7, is DGGITQSPKYLFRKEGQNVTLSCEQNLNHDAMYWYRQDPGQGLRLIYYSQIVNDFQKGDIAEGYSVSREKKESFPLTVTSAQKNPTAFYLCASSPDRGLNEQYFGPGTRLTVT.